This T cell receptor beta chain comes out of a study of cytomegalovirus exposure and HLA in healthy donors. Study-wide results and caveats: CMV antigen specificity of three CMV-associated chains was confirmed in vitro. Productive status was seen about 90% or about 30% of the time for most TCR beta V segments in an earlier analysis. Analysis performed later found more than 15,000 TCR beta sequences associated with HLA alleles at 0.05 false discovery rate.

A word on this clone: No antigen is known for it.

The PCR was carried out with 60 Vbeta primers and 13 Jbeta primers. Some clones are missing from TCRdb's copy, which holds only in-frame ones; the method was immunoSEQ multiplex PCR. The data show about 200,000 clones, 65% to 80% seen once. This CDR3 has 16 residues. In germline, CDR1 is LNHDA, CDR2 SQIVND (reference sequence). V lost 5 bases to trimming and J lost 0 bases, with 13 bases between them. Nominal health characterized the donors when sampled, though unrecorded immune exposures were likely. The chain carries TRBV19 and TRBJ2-2, with D possibly being TRBD2 (5 bases). The sequence was obtained from a man in his forties or fifties in good health and CMV-seronegative. The sample was PBMCs. The CDR3 DNA follows: TGTGCCAGTAGTCTCTTAGCGAACACGAACACCGGGGAGCTGTTTTTT. Translation: CASSLLANTNTGELFF.